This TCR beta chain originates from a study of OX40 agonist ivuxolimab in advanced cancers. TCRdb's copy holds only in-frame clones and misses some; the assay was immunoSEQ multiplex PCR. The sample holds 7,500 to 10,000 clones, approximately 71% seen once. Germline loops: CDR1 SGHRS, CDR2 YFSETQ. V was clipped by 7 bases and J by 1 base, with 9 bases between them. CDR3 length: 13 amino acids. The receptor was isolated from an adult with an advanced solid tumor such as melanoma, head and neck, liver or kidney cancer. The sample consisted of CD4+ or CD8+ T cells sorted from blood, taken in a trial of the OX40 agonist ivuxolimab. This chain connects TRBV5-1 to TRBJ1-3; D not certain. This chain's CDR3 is CASAPSSGNTIYF. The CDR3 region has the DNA TGCGCCAGCGCTCCCTCTTCTGGAAACACCATATATTTT.